Each of the 28 T cell receptor beta chains below was sequenced from the same sample in a study of PD-L1 blockade in urothelial cancer. The method was immunoSEQ multiplex PCR; TCRdb's version includes in-frame clones alone and lacks a portion of them. Among under 120,000 clones listed, roughly 84% were seen once. Sequenced material: PBMCs, taken around atezolizumab (anti-PD-L1) treatment. The receptors originated from a man in his forties or fifties with urothelial cancer.

This rearrangement joins TRBV28 to TRBJ1-2; TRBD1 matches 7 bases. Germline CDR1 MDHEN, CDR2 SYDVKM. Trimming removed 8 bases from V and 0 bases from J; junction bases left unmatched: 6. The CDR3 sequence is 14 residues long. The CDR3 sequence is CASSRGQTNYGYTF. The CDR3 region has the DNA TGTGCCAGCTCAAGGGGGCAGACTAACTATGGCTACACCTTC.

The chain employs TRBV15 and TRBJ2-5, with TRBD2 identical over 7 bases. Trimming took 5 bases from V and 5 from J; bases not matched to a gene: 5. Germline V gives CDR1 LNHNV, CDR2 YYDKDF (reference sequence). This CDR3 region has 13 residues. The CDR3 loop is CATSGRARETQYF. The CDR3 region has the DNA TGTGCCACCAGCGGGAGGGCCAGGGAGACCCAGTACTTC.

A single count supports this clone. The rearrangement links TRBV5-6 to TRBJ1-5; no firm D call. Trimming removed 4 bases from V and 5 bases from J, with 13 bases in between. The CDR3 loop spans 14 amino acids. The germline CDR1 and CDR2 sequences are SGHDT and YYEEEE. The CDR3 region is CASSLRWVHQPQHF. DNA of the CDR3: TGTGCCAGCAGCCTGAGGTGGGTCCATCAGCCCCAGCATTTT. Full variable domain (remainder filled in from reference TRBV5-6 and TRBJ1-5): DAGVTQSPTHLIKTRGQQVTLRCSPKSGHDTVSWYQQALGQGPQFIFQYYEEEERQRGNFPDRFSGHQFPNYSSELNVNALLLGDSALYLCASSLRWVHQPQHFGDGTRLSIL.

V is TRBV11-2 and J is TRBJ1-4; D is perhaps TRBD1 (5 bases). Germline CDR1 reads SGHAT; CDR2 reads FQNNGV. Trimming stripped 5 bases from V and 3 bases from J, with 16 bases between. This CDR3 has 16 amino acids. The CDR3 sequence is CASSPQVQGSNEKLFF. CDR3 DNA: TGTGCCAGCAGCCCCCAGGTCCAGGGATCTAATGAAAAACTGTTTTTT.

The chain combines TRBV6-6 with TRBJ2-3; TRBD1 is a possible D gene (5 bases). CDR1 is MNHNY and CDR2 is SVGAGI in the germline V gene (reference sequence). Trimming removed 6 bases at V and 3 bases at J, with 13 bases between. The CDR3 extends over 14 amino acids. In nucleotides, the CDR3 is TGTGCCAGCAGGTCATCCAGGGTTACAGATACGCAGTATTTT. It yields the protein CASRSSRVTDTQYF.

This clone appeared a single time. V gene TRBV18 combines with J gene TRBJ1-2, with 11 bases aligning to TRBD1. The ends lost 0 bases at V and 4 bases at J; junction bases unmatched: 10. The CDR3 covers 18 residues. The germline V gene encodes CDR1 KGHSH and CDR2 LQKENI. This chain's CDR3 is CASSPPGQGGFHGYGYTF. DNA for the CDR3: TGTGCCAGCTCACCACCGGGACAGGGGGGATTTCACGGCTATGGCTACACCTTC.

On this clone: Other DNA sequences in this specimen translate into the identical CDR3. The rearrangement joins TRBV10-3 to TRBJ1-1, with a tentative D call TRBD1 (6 bases). The CDR3 totals 12 residues. The germline V and J ends were trimmed by 9 bases and 1 base, with 9 bases remaining between them. Germline V CDR1 and CDR2: ENHRY, SYGVKD. CDR3 in amino acids: CAIGQQNTEAFF. The DNA of the CDR3 is TGTGCCATTGGACAGCAGAACACTGAAGCTTTCTTT.

In this sample, this clone turned up a few times. This sequence joins TRBV25-1 and TRBJ1-1; D not resolved. This CDR3 spans 11 amino acids. The V and J ends lost 6 bases and 7 bases respectively, with 9 bases between them. Germline lookup yields CDR1 MGHDK and CDR2 SYGVNS. The CDR3 DNA reads TGTGCCAGCAGCGCCCCGGGTGAAGCTTTCTTT. It translates to CASSAPGEAFF.

The V gene is TRBV28, the J gene TRBJ1-2, with D hard to call. Germline V gene data show CDR1 as MDHEN and CDR2 as SYDVKM. V lost 3 bases and J lost 1, with 6 bases in between. CDR3 size: 13 residues. CDR3 residues: CASSLGHNYGYTF. The CDR3 DNA sequence: TGTGCCAGCAGTTTGGGCCATAACTATGGCTACACCTTC.

The genes are TRBV7-3 and TRBJ2-3, with D possibly TRBD2 on 5 matching bases. CDR1 and CDR2 from the germline V gene are SGHTA and FQGTGA. The CDR3 loop spans 13 amino acids. V was shortened by 5 bases and J by 4 bases, with 10 bases between the two germline ends. As DNA, the CDR3 is TGTGCCAGCAGCCCCCCGGGGTCAGATACGCAGTATTTT. It is translated as CASSPPGSDTQYF. The entire variable domain, with the rest obtained from reference TRBV7-3 and TRBJ2-3, is as follows: GAGVSQTPSNKVTEKGKYVELRCDPISGHTALYWYRQSLGQGPEFLIYFQGTGAADDSGLPNDRFFAVRPEGSVSTLKIQRTERGDSAVYLCASSPPGSDTQYFGPGTRLTVL.

The chain joins TRBV6-5 to TRBJ2-1; D unclear. The V end lost 2 bases, the J end lost 0 bases, and 11 bases lay between the germline ends. The CDR3 consists of 16 residues. The germline gives CDR1 MNHEY, CDR2 SVGAGI. This chain's CDR3 is CASSYRAESSYNEQFF. The CDR3 DNA follows: TGTGCCAGCAGTTACCGAGCCGAAAGCTCCTACAATGAGCAGTTCTTC.

The chain links TRBV28 to TRBJ1-5; TRBD1 might be the D (6 bases). The germline gives CDR1 MDHEN, CDR2 SYDVKM. The CDR3 runs 20 residues. The V and J ends lost 4 bases and 0 bases respectively, with 25 bases between them. CDR3 in DNA: TGTGCCAGCAGTTCCGTAATACAGGGAATCTACCCAGATAGCAATCAGCCCCAGCATTTT. The encoded protein is CASSSVIQGIYPDSNQPQHF.

The chain combines TRBV28 with TRBJ2-3; D is ambiguous. Trimming pared 3 bases from V and 0 bases from J, leaving 7 bases between. Per the germline V gene, CDR1 is MDHEN and CDR2 is SYDVKM. CDR3 length: 14 amino acids. The CDR3 DNA is TGTGCCAGCAGTTTTGGCGGTAGCACAGATACGCAGTATTTT. Encoded protein: CASSFGGSTDTQYF.

V gene TRBV14 combines with J gene TRBJ2-2, with a weak D call TRBD1 (6 bases). From germline, CDR1 is SGHDN and CDR2 FVKESK. The CDR3 contains 17 residues. V was shortened by 1 base and J by 5 bases, with 17 bases between the two germline ends. DNA of the CDR3: TGTGCCAGCAGCCAAGGCTCTAAAGGGACAAGAACCGGGGAGCTGTTTTTT. It codes for CASSQGSKGTRTGELFF.

The rearrangement joins TRBV19 to TRBJ1-1; D is uncertain. The CDR3 extends over 13 amino acids. Trimming removed 5 bases from V and 1 base from J, with 8 bases in between. CDR1 is LNHDA, CDR2 SQIVND, per germline (reference sequence). The CDR3 bases are TGTGCCAGTAGTGACGGGGAGAACACTGAAGCTTTCTTT. Amino acid sequence: CASSDGENTEAFF. Filled out from reference TRBV19 and TRBJ1-1, the complete variable domain reads DGGITQSPKYLFRKEGQNVTLSCEQNLNHDAMYWYRQDPGQGLRLIYYSQIVNDFQKGDIAEGYSVSREKKESFPLTVTSAQKNPTAFYLCASSDGENTEAFFGQGTRLTVV.

The gene calls are TRBV6-1 and TRBJ1-4; perhaps TRBD1 as D (5 bases). Trimming removed 2 bases from V and 0 bases from J, with 13 bases in between. The V gene's germline CDR1 is MNHNS and CDR2 SASEGT. The CDR3 loop spans 17 amino acids. CDR3 nucleotides: TGTGCCAGCAGTGAACCAGGGAAGGGTTCAACTAATGAAAAACTGTTTTTT. Its protein product is CASSEPGKGSTNEKLFF.

This clone has a single count. Different DNA sequences within this sample yield the same CDR3. The chain carries TRBV6-5 and TRBJ1-4; 7 bases are a match to TRBD1. Germline CDR1 MNHEY, CDR2 SVGAGI. The CDR3 is made up of 14 amino acids. J lost 7 bases, V lost 8 bases, and 10 bases had no gene match. The CDR3, as DNA: TGTGCCAGCGCAGGGGGGATGGGAGGTGAAAAACTGTTTTTT. Residues: CASAGGMGGEKLFF.

The chain uses TRBV6-5 and TRBJ2-7; 9 positions agree with TRBD2. Per the germline V gene, CDR1 is MNHEY and CDR2 is SVGAGI. V lost 0 bases, J lost 3 bases, and 6 bases stayed unmatched. CDR3 length equals 16 residues. The CDR3 sequence is CASSYSIFSGSYEQYF. CDR3 DNA: TGTGCCAGCAGTTACTCAATCTTTAGCGGGAGCTACGAGCAGTACTTC.

V usage is TRBV30 and J usage is TRBJ2-2, with D tentatively TRBD1 (5 bases). Germline values: CDR1 GTSNPN, CDR2 SVGIG (reference sequence). V was pared by 6 bases and J by 2 bases, with 10 bases between. The CDR3 consists of 13 residues. The DNA of the CDR3 is TGTGCCTGCGACAGCGTCAACACCGGGGAGCTGTTTTTT. It codes for CACDSVNTGELFF.

The chain uses TRBV7-9 and TRBJ2-7; no clear D. This CDR3 region has 13 residues. Looked up from germline, CDR1 is SEHNR and CDR2 is FQNEAQ (reference sequence). Trimming cost V 5 bases and J 6 bases, with 14 bases left between them. The CDR3 reads CASSPRSPGEQYF. CDR3 in DNA: TGTGCCAGCAGCCCACGGTCCCCGGGCGAGCAGTACTTC.

The genes are TRBV5-1 and TRBJ2-7, with TRBD2 matching over 10 bases. Germline V gives CDR1 SGHRS, CDR2 YFSETQ. This CDR3 comprises 15 residues. The junction had 6 bases not matched to a gene; V was cut back by 0 bases and J by 6 bases. In nucleotides, the CDR3 is TGCGCCAGCAGCTTGGCCCTAGCGGGAGTTCGCGAGCAGTACTTC. It specifies CASSLALAGVREQYF.

The chain employs TRBV19 and TRBJ1-6; 8 nucleotides line up with TRBD1. There are 15 residues in the CDR3. Germline values: CDR1 LNHDA, CDR2 SQIVND (reference sequence). The ends lost 6 bases at V and 10 bases at J; junction bases unmatched: 11. The DNA of the CDR3 is TGTGCCAGTAGCACATTCGGACAGGGAGAATCACCCCTCCACTTT. Its translation is CASSTFGQGESPLHF.

The chain couples TRBV9 to TRBJ2-3; D not resolved. Trimming removed 0 bases from V and 3 bases from J, with 11 bases in between. This CDR3 spans 15 amino acids. Germline loops: CDR1 SGDLS, CDR2 YYNGEE. In DNA form, the CDR3 reads TGTGCCAGCAGCGTAGCGTCTCACGGGACAGATACGCAGTATTTT. Encoded protein: CASSVASHGTDTQYF.

This chain joins TRBV2 and TRBJ2-7; D is ambiguous. The germline V and J ends were trimmed by 5 bases and 7 bases, with 12 bases remaining between them. Germline V lookup: CDR1 SNHLY, CDR2 FYNNEI. This CDR3 contains 12 residues. In DNA, the CDR3 is TGTGCCAGCAGTTTAACAGATACGGAGCAGTACTTC. This codes for CASSLTDTEQYF.

The chain joins TRBV25-1 to TRBJ1-1, with 10 bases that match TRBD1. This CDR3 has 15 residues. J lost 4 bases, V lost 3 bases, and 5 bases had no gene match. Germline-derived CDR1 and CDR2 are MGHDK and SYGVNS. Written as DNA, the CDR3 is TGTGCCAGCAGTGAGGGACAGGGGTTTCGCACTGAAGCTTTCTTT. Translating gives CASSEGQGFRTEAFF.

The rearrangement links TRBV6-5 to TRBJ2-1, with D unresolved. The V gene lost 0 bases and the J gene lost 8 bases, with 5 bases spanning the gap. The CDR3 is 12 residues long. CDR1 is MNHEY and CDR2 is SVGAGI in the germline V gene. The CDR3 nucleotides read TGTGCCAGCAGTTACTCCGGGTATGAGCAGTTCTTC. It is translated as CASSYSGYEQFF.

The chain links TRBV5-1 to TRBJ1-5; 7 bases map to TRBD1. V dropped 0 bases and J dropped 7; count of bases not matched to a gene: 7. The CDR3 loop spans 15 amino acids. Germline-derived CDR1 and CDR2 are SGHRS and YFSETQ. CDR3 coding DNA: TGCGCCAGCAGCTTGGGGGGACAGTCTGGCCAGCCCCAGCATTTT. Its translation is CASSLGGQSGQPQHF.

The chain recombines TRBV5-1 with TRBJ2-7; 11 nucleotides match TRBD2. CDR1 is SGHRS, CDR2 YFSETQ, per germline. With 2 bases clipped from V and 6 bases from J, the junction kept 4 bases outside the gene matches. The CDR3 sequence is 14 residues long. The CDR3 spells CASSFPGTSGEQYF. The CDR3 region has the DNA TGCGCCAGCAGCTTCCCCGGGACTAGCGGCGAGCAGTACTTC.